By share, the clone carrying this T cell receptor (beta chain) ranks as medium-sized. The target antigen is unknown. Study-level points and caveats: Tumor-infiltrating Treg TCR alpha and beta sequences overlapped most with tumor naive CD4+ T cells, then blood naive. The TCR gene usage of tumor memory CD4+ T cells clustered together with blood and lymph node memory CD4+ cells and with lymph node naive CD4+ cells.

TCRdb redid the calling of the 5' RACE reads with MiXCR, one entry per CDR3 protein. The sample consists of roughly 20,000 distinct CDR3 sequences, about 30% of them appearing once. V lost 4 bases to trimming and J lost 7 bases; unmatched junction nucleotides: 6. This CDR3 is 16 amino acids long. The V gene's germline CDR1 is KGHDR and CDR2 SFDVKD. The chain links TRBV24-1 to TRBJ2-1, with 13 bases matching TRBD2. This sequence was found in a female donor with breast cancer. Source material: tumor-infiltrating naive CD4+ T cells sorted from the breast tumor. The subset was: naive CD4+ T cells, CD4+CD45RA+CD25-. This chain's CDR3 is CATSDSLAGGPNEQFF. As DNA, the CDR3 is TGTGCCACCAGTGACTCACTAGCGGGAGGGCCGAATGAGCAGTTCTTC.